The clone carrying this T cell receptor beta chain was seen a few times. Antigen specificity is unknown. The record originates from a study of OX40 agonist ivuxolimab in advanced cancers. For the study at large: One patient with hepatocellular carcinoma and two with cutaneous melanoma, three in all, had partial responses. General study points: Clonal expansion among partial responders at 0.1-3.0 mg/kg ranked near the lowest. At 0.1 to 3.0 mg/kg and by week 6, clonal expansion occurred in CD4+ and CD8+ blood T cells. Compared with CD4+, CD8+ T cells on average had more expanded clones.

Clones were sequenced by immunoSEQ multiplex PCR, and TCRdb holds only the in-frame ones, with some missing. The top ten hold roughly 0.99% of the sample, which has roughly 60,000 clones, about 89% seen once. The V end was cut by 5 bases, the J end by 8 bases, with 14 bases between. The germline gives CDR1 SGHTA, CDR2 FQGNSA. This CDR3 is built from 13 residues. The origin of this receptor is an adult with an advanced solid tumor such as melanoma, head and neck, liver or kidney cancer. Sequences were derived from CD4+ or CD8+ T cells sorted from blood, sampled in a trial of the OX40 agonist ivuxolimab. The rearrangement joins TRBV7-2 to TRBJ2-3; no definite D call. Here the CDR3 reads CASSPIARGTQYF. CDR3 in DNA: TGTGCCAGCAGCCCGATAGCCCGCGGTACGCAGTATTTT.